A selection of T cell receptor beta chains follows, all from one sample in a study of cytomegalovirus exposure and HLA in healthy donors. Repertoires were generated with immunoSEQ multiplex PCR, while TCRdb's copy carries only in-frame clones and drops some. This table lists roughly 100,000 clones. The sequenced sample was PBMCs. Receptor source: a woman younger than 45 in good health and CMV-seronegative. The CDR3 runs from the conserved cysteine through the conserved F or W. Each record gives: J gene, V gene, D gene, CDR3 DNA, CDR3 protein. A D gene is named only where the DNA matches it firmly.

TRBJ2-7,TRBV10-3,.,TGTGCCACCTCTCGAACAGGCCCTAGGACCGAGCAGTACTTC,CATSRTGPRTEQYF
TRBJ2-7,TRBV28,.,TGTGCCAGCAGAATAGACTCTAGCGAGCAGTACTTC,CASRIDSSEQYF
TRBJ2-1,TRBV10-1,TRBD1,TGCGCCAGCAGCGGTGACAGGGTCCCAGGGGATGAGCAGTTCTTC,CASSGDRVPGDEQFF
TRBJ2-3,TRBV5-1,TRBD2,TGCGCCAGCAGCGGCGGCTCAATGTTAGCGGGTCCCACAGATACGCAGTATTTT,CASSGGSMLAGPTDTQYF
TRBJ2-1,TRBV5-1,.,TGCGCCAGCAGCTTGTATGCTAGCAGATACAATGAGCAGTTCTTC,CASSLYASRYNEQFF
TRBJ2-3,TRBV9,TRBD2,TGTGCCAGCAGTAGCGGGAGGGCCATAGATACGCAGTATTTT,CASSSGRAIDTQYF
TRBJ2-1,TRBV10-2,.,TGCGCCAGCAGTGAGTTACGGTCTGGTGAGCAGTTCTTC,CASSELRSGEQFF
TRBJ2-3,TRBV7-6,.,TGTGCCAGCAGCTTAGGTGGCCGTGACACAGATACGCAGTATTTT,CASSLGGRDTDTQYF
TRBJ2-5,TRBV7-9,TRBD2,TGTGCCAGCAGCTCCCCCTTAGCGGGAGGGGAGACCCAGTACTTC,CASSSPLAGGETQYF
TRBJ2-3,TRBV10-3,TRBD2,TGTGCCATCAGTGAGTCGTTTAATAGCGGGCACACAGATACGCAGTATTTT,CAISESFNSGHTDTQYF
TRBJ1-2,TRBV5-1,.,TGCGCCAGCAGCTTTGATCAGGCTGGCTACACCTTC,CASSFDQAGYTF
TRBJ1-3,TRBV29-1,.,TGCAGCGTGGAAGGCAGTTTAAAAGGAAACACCATATATTTT,CSVEGSLKGNTIYF
TRBJ1-2,TRBV28,.,TGTGCCAGCAGTGGCCAGGAGGGCTATGGCTACGCCTTC,CASSGQEGYGYAF
TRBJ2-2,TRBV19,.,TGTGCCAGTCCTGACAGATCCGGGGAGCTGTTTTTT,CASPDRSGELFF
TRBJ1-1,TRBV14,.,TGTGCCAGCAGCCCCTTGAAGGGGATGAACACTGAAGCTTTCTTT,CASSPLKGMNTEAFF
TRBJ2-1,TRBV2,TRBD2,TGTGCCAGCAGCCCGCTAGCGGGGGCATACAATGAGCAGTTCTTC,CASSPLAGAYNEQFF
TRBJ2-1,TRBV7-3,TRBD2,TGTGCCAGCAGCATAGCGGGAGGGTCCTACAATGAGCAGTTCTTC,CASSIAGGSYNEQFF
TRBJ1-2,TRBV2,TRBD1,TGTGCCAGCAATGGGTTAGGGACAGGGACTTCTAACTATGGCTACACCTTC,CASNGLGTGTSNYGYTF
TRBJ2-2,TRBV21-1,.,TGTGCCAGCAGCAAGACAGGGGGGGTGGACACCGGGGAGCTGTTTTTT,CASSKTGGVDTGELFF
TRBJ2-3,TRBV15,TRBD2,TGTGCCACCTCGACCCGGACTAGAAGTAGCACAGATACGCAGTATTTT,CATSTRTRSSTDTQYF
TRBJ2-2,TRBV11-2,TRBD2,TGTGCCAGCAGCTTAGATCCCGGGACTAGCGGGGGTCTCGCCGGGGAGCTGTTTTTT,CASSLDPGTSGGLAGELFF
TRBJ2-3,TRBV5-1,TRBD1,TGCGCCAGCAGCTGGGACAGCTCAGATACGCAGTATTTT,CASSWDSSDTQYF
TRBJ1-1,TRBV10-1,.,TGCGCCAGCAGTACAGGCCGGAACACTGAAGCTTTCTTT,CASSTGRNTEAFF
TRBJ2-7,TRBV9,.,TGTGCCAGCAGCGTAGATGAGGGCGAGCAGTACTTC,CASSVDEGEQYF
TRBJ1-6,TRBV6-1,TRBD1,TGTGCCAGCAGTGAGACAGGGGGCTATAATTCACCCCTCCACTTT,CASSETGGYNSPLHF
TRBJ1-1,TRBV19,TRBD1,TGTGCCAGTAGTGGTGGGACAGCTAACACTGAAGCTTTCTTT,CASSGGTANTEAFF
TRBJ2-7,TRBV7-9,.,TGTGCCAGCAGCTCCGGGATACCCTCCTACGAGCAGTACTTC,CASSSGIPSYEQYF
TRBJ2-5,TRBV7-9,.,TGTGCCAGCAGCTTGGGTACAGGGCTTAAAGAGACCCAGTACTTC,CASSLGTGLKETQYF
TRBJ2-3,TRBV7-9,.,TGTGCCAGCAGCTTAACACTAAGCACAGATACGCAGTATTTT,CASSLTLSTDTQYF
TRBJ2-1,TRBV4-2,TRBD2,TGTGCCAGCAGCCAATATACTAGCGGGGGGGTCGTCAATGAGCAGTTCTTC,CASSQYTSGGVVNEQFF
TRBJ1-2,TRBV28,.,TGTGCCAGCAGGTTGGACAGCTATGGCTACACCTTC,CASRLDSYGYTF
TRBJ1-3,TRBV7-8,.,TGTGCCAGCAGCTTAAGGGGTATCGGAAACACCATATATTTT,CASSLRGIGNTIYF
TRBJ2-7,TRBV15,TRBD1,TGTGCCACCAGCAGGACAGGGGACTACGAGCAGTACTTC,CATSRTGDYEQYF
TRBJ1-5,TRBV30,.,TGTGCCTGGAACGCGCCTGTGGGCAGTGGCAATCAGCCCCAGCATTTT,CAWNAPVGSGNQPQHF
TRBJ2-5,TRBV6-1,.,TGTGCCAGCAGCGATACAGGGCCCCAAGAGACCCAGTACTTC,CASSDTGPQETQYF
TRBJ1-1,TRBV27,.,TGTGCCAGCAGGGGGCTCGGCACTGAAGCTTTCTTT,CASRGLGTEAFF
TRBJ1-2,TRBV9,TRBD1,TGTGCCAGCAGCGTAGCCCGACAGGGGGCGTTCGGCTACACCTTC,CASSVARQGAFGYTF
TRBJ2-5,TRBV11-2,.,TGTGCCAGCAGCTTAGGGTCGGGGAGTTTCCCAGAGACCCAGTACTTC,CASSLGSGSFPETQYF
TRBJ2-1,TRBV19,TRBD1,TGTGCCAGTAACCTGGGGGCAGGGGGCCCCAATGAGCAGTTCTTC,CASNLGAGGPNEQFF
TRBJ2-1,TRBV5-4,.,TGTGCCAGCAGCTGGGGACTCGGGCCTTTCAATGAGCAGTTCTTC,CASSWGLGPFNEQFF
TRBJ1-5,TRBV6-1,.,TGTGCCAGCAGGCAGGGAAGCTATAGCAATCAGCCCCAGCATTTT,CASRQGSYSNQPQHF
TRBJ1-1,TRBV28,.,TGTGCCAGCAGTTTATGGACAGTGGACACTGAAGCTTTCTTT,CASSLWTVDTEAFF
TRBJ1-5,TRBV25-1,TRBD1,TGTGCCAGCAGTCCCAGGGGGCAAGATAGCAATCAGCCCCAGCATTTT,CASSPRGQDSNQPQHF
TRBJ2-1,TRBV15,TRBD2,TGTGCCACCAGCAGAGTCGGGGGGGCCGGGTTTGATGAGCAGTTCTTC,CATSRVGGAGFDEQFF
TRBJ1-4,TRBV6-6,.,TGTGCCAGCAGGAAACAGCTAACTAATGAAAAACTGTTTTTT,CASRKQLTNEKLFF
TRBJ1-5,TRBV30,.,TGTGCCTGGAGTCTTCGGCGGGCCCCTTATAGCAATCAGCCCCAGCATTTT,CAWSLRRAPYSNQPQHF
TRBJ1-5,TRBV27,TRBD1,TGTGCCAGCAGTTTATGGGGACAGGGGGGAAGCAATCAGCCCCAGCATTTT,CASSLWGQGGSNQPQHF